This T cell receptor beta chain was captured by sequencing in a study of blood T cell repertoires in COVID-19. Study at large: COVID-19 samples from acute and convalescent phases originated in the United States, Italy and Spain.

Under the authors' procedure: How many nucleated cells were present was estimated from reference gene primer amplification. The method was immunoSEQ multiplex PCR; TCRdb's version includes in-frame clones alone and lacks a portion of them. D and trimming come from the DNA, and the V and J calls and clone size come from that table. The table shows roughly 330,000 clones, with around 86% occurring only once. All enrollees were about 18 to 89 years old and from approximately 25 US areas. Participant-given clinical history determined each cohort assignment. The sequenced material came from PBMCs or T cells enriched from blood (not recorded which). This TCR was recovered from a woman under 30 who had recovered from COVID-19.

CDR3 coding DNA: TGTGCCAGTAGTATAGCCCGCGGGACTGCATGGGGGGACTATGGCTACACCTTC. Its protein is CASSIARGTAWGDYGYTF. V gene TRBV19 combines with J gene TRBJ1-2; D might be TRBD1 (5 bases). The germline V and J ends were trimmed by 1 base and 3 bases, with 21 bases remaining between them. The CDR3 runs to 18 residues. Germline lookup yields CDR1 LNHDA and CDR2 SQIVND (reference sequence).